This TCR beta chain was found in a study of response to subunit inactivated influenza vaccine. The germline V gene has CDR1 LNHNV and CDR2 YYDKDF (reference sequence). This CDR3 spans 16 amino acids. V shed 0 bases and J 5 bases; nucleotides not matched to a gene: 4. This clonotype has a count of ten or more. Its antigen is not known. Via MiXCR, TCRdb re-called the RT-PCR reads, giving one row per CDR3 protein. Found here are under 550,000 distinct CDR3 sequences, around 7.7% of them singletons; the top ten hold over 10%. Study-wide results and limits: Authors suggested few new T cells are recruited by each seasonal influenza vaccination.

The chain is built from TRBV15 and TRBJ2-1; 10 bases line up with TRBD2. The material sequenced was PBMCs from blood, taken less than 25 months after vaccination. The sequence came from a man between 50 and 69 years old who received an inactivated influenza vaccine. In nucleotides, the CDR3 is TGTGCCACCAGCAGAGATCAGGGACTAGCGAACAATGAGCAGTTCTTC. Protein product: CATSRDQGLANNEQFF.